A single sample gave rise to the 24 T cell receptor beta chains below, sequenced in a study of blood T cells in healthy people across ages. The authors ran a second PCR of about 6 to 11 cycles using a sample-barcoded 5' primer and a J-beta primer mix. TCRdb called the 5' RACE reads again in MiXCR, with one record for every CDR3 protein. The data hold over 1,200,000 distinct CDR3 sequences, with approximately 63% observed a single time. The sequenced material came from blood. The receptor set was obtained from a man younger than 35 in good health.

The sample holds a few counts of this clonotype. The V and J genes are TRBV14 and TRBJ2-7; maybe TRBD1 (6 bases). The ends were cut back, 0 bases at V and 0 bases at J, with 15 bases in the middle. From germline, CDR1 is SGHDN and CDR2 FVKESK. The CDR3 covers 17 residues. DNA for the CDR3: TGTGCCAGCAGCCAAGAGGCCGCGGACAGCTACTCCTACGAGCAGTACTTC. Translating it yields CASSQEAADSYSYEQYF.

The J gene is TRBJ1-3, the V gene TRBV21-1. TRBV21-1 is a recognized pseudogene. The CDR3 contains 19 residues. CDR3 loop: CASSKEEGSRTSSGTTIYF. As DNA, the CDR3 is TGTGCCAGCAGCAAAGAAGAGGGTAGCAGGACAAGCTCTGGAACCACCATATATTTT.

The chain uses TRBV6-2 or TRBV6-3 and TRBJ2-7; no reliable D call. CDR3 size: 15 residues. Trimming left V 0 bases short and J 3 bases short, with 12 bases between. The germline V gene has CDR1 MNHEY and CDR2 SVGEGT. The CDR3 nucleotides read TGTGCCAGCAGTTACTCCTCCCCCGTCAACTACGAGCAGTACTTC. The encoded protein is CASSYSSPVNYEQYF.

This clonotype was found a few times. This chain uses TRBV4-1 with TRBJ1-4, with 9 nucleotides matching TRBD1. Germline V gives CDR1 MGHRA, CDR2 YSYEKL. With 1 base clipped from V and 5 bases from J, the junction kept 2 bases outside the gene matches. The CDR3 length is 15 residues. Here the CDR3 DNA reads TGCGCCAGCAGCCAAGTGGGACAGGGCAATGAAAAACTGTTTTTT. This gives the protein CASSQVGQGNEKLFF.

This clonotype was observed once. The chain couples TRBV15 to TRBJ2-3; no clear D. Germline-derived CDR1 and CDR2 are LNHNV and YYDKDF (reference sequence). The CDR3 spans 15 residues. The V and J ends lost 1 base and 2 bases respectively, with 10 bases between them. CDR3 loop: CATSRVADHTDTQYF. The DNA for the CDR3 is TGTGCCACCAGCAGAGTGGCGGACCACACAGATACGCAGTATTTT.

The chain combines TRBV27 with TRBJ2-3; TRBD2 agrees at 16 bases. The CDR3 contains 17 residues. The germline CDR1 and CDR2 sequences are MNHEY and SMNVEV (reference sequence). Unmatched junction bases numbered 6, after V lost 3 bases and J lost 6 bases. CDR3 protein: CASSLWGTSGGVDTQYF. The DNA for the CDR3 is TGTGCCAGCAGTTTGTGGGGGACTAGCGGGGGGGTGGATACGCAGTATTTT.

V usage is TRBV6-6 and J usage is TRBJ2-3; D call uncertain. This CDR3 has 14 residues. The germline V gene has CDR1 MNHNY and CDR2 SVGAGI (reference sequence). V was trimmed by 2 bases and J by 5 bases, leaving 11 bases between them. CDR3 protein: CASSYPPHEDTQYF. Written as DNA, the CDR3 is TGTGCCAGCAGTTACCCCCCTCATGAAGATACGCAGTATTTT.

This clonotype showed up just a few times. The chain recombines TRBV7-9 with TRBJ2-3; TRBD2 is a possible D gene (6 bases). Germline CDR1 is SEHNR and CDR2 is FQNEAQ (reference sequence). This CDR3 has 16 amino acids. V was trimmed by 6 bases and J by 3 bases, leaving 19 bases between them. The CDR3 loop is CASRLGSARITDTQYF. CDR3 sequence (DNA): TGTGCCAGCAGACTCGGGAGCGCAAGGATAACAGATACGCAGTATTTT.

The chain carries TRBV4-1 and TRBJ2-1; 11 bases fit TRBD2. In germline, CDR1 is MGHRA, CDR2 YSYEKL. With V trimmed by 5 bases and J by 0 bases, 12 bases remained unmatched. The length of the CDR3 is 19 residues. CDR3 loop: CASSRWGLAGGISYNEQFF. The CDR3 bases are TGCGCCAGCAGCAGATGGGGGCTAGCGGGGGGAATCTCCTACAATGAGCAGTTCTTC.

The chain combines TRBV2 with TRBJ2-1; D call uncertain. This CDR3 region has 13 residues. Trimming cost V 10 bases and J 3 bases, with 13 bases left between them. Germline-derived CDR1 and CDR2 are SNHLY and FYNNEI. The CDR3 here is CATQMVRYNEQFF. In DNA, the CDR3 is TGTGCCACGCAAATGGTTCGCTACAATGAGCAGTTCTTC. The full variable domain, its missing parts supplied by reference TRBV2 and TRBJ2-1, is EPEVTQTPSHQVTQMGQEVILRCVPISNHLYFYWYRQILGQKVEFLVSFYNNEISEKSEIFDDQFSVERPDGSNFTLKIRSTKLEDSAMYFCATQMVRYNEQFFGPGTRLTVL.

The gene calls are TRBV7-9 and TRBJ1-1; D is uncertain. Trimming left V 1 base short and J 4 bases short, with 16 bases between. This CDR3 region has 16 residues. CDR1 SEHNR and CDR2 FQNEAQ come from the germline V gene (reference sequence). The CDR3 spells CASSLGGPLGVTEAFF. As DNA, the CDR3 is TGTGCCAGCAGCTTAGGAGGCCCCCTTGGGGTCACTGAAGCTTTCTTT.

The rearrangement uses TRBV29-1 and TRBJ1-2; tentatively, D is TRBD1 (6 bases). The germline V gene encodes CDR1 SQVTM and CDR2 ANQGSEA. This CDR3 contains 13 residues. Trimming shortened V by 1 base and J by 4 bases, and 10 bases separated the two germline ends. The CDR3 sequence is CSVEGQDSYGYTF. As DNA, the CDR3 is TGCAGCGTTGAAGGACAGGACTCCTATGGCTACACCTTC. Variable domain in full (rest from reference TRBV29-1 and TRBJ1-2): SAVISQKPSRDICQRGTSLTIQCQVDSQVTMMFWYRQQPGQSLTLIATANQGSEATYESGFVIDKFPISRPNLTFSTLTVSNMSPEDSSIYLCSVEGQDSYGYTFGSGTRLTVV.

This clonotype was detected only a few times. The chain joins TRBV7-2 to TRBJ2-7, with a possible D match to TRBD2 (5 bases). CDR1 and CDR2 (germline): SGHTA, FQGNSA. The CDR3 is 14 residues long. V lost 1 base and J 3 bases, leaving 10 bases between the germline ends. The CDR3 nucleotides are TGTGCCAGCAGCTTAGTTATGGGAGTCTACGAGCAGTACTTC. This translates into CASSLVMGVYEQYF.

The chain is built from TRBV14 and TRBJ1-1, with no clear D. The germline V gene has CDR1 SGHDN and CDR2 FVKESK. CDR3 length: 16 residues. V was cut by 0 bases and J by 0 bases, with 11 bases left in between. CDR3 nucleotides: TGTGCCAGCAGCCAAGAAAAGCTGACCGTGAACACTGAAGCTTTCTTT. It specifies CASSQEKLTVNTEAFF. The whole variable domain, filled in from reference TRBV14 and TRBJ1-1, reads EAGVTQFPSHSVIEKGQTVTLRCDPISGHDNLYWYRRVMGKEIKFLLHFVKESKQDESGMPNNRFLAERTGGTYSTLKVQPAELEDSGVYFCASSQEKLTVNTEAFFGQGTRLTVV.

The chain joins TRBV7-9 to TRBJ2-4; D may be TRBD1 or TRBD2 (5 bases each). The assigned J gene may be wrong: the sequence end matches TRBJ2-7 better. The CDR3 is 15 residues long. Per the germline V gene, CDR1 is SEHNR and CDR2 is FQNEAQ (reference sequence). The CDR3 nucleotides read TGTGCCAGCGGCAATGATCGGGACGCCTCCTACGAGCAGTACTTC. It codes for CASGNDRDASYEQYF.

This CDR3 reads CASSLRTGGVSEQYF. The CDR3 DNA follows: TGTGCCAGCAGCTTACGGACAGGGGGTGTCTCCGAGCAGTACTTC. The rearrangement links TRBV3-1 to TRBJ2-7; 10 bases align to TRBD1. The J segment lost 6 bases and the V segment lost 5 bases, leaving 10 bases of the junction unmatched. This CDR3 comprises 15 residues. Germline CDR1 LGHDT, CDR2 YNNKEL (reference sequence).

Comments on this clonotype: The junction differs from germline at one of its ends, possibly a read error. V usage is TRBV24-1 and J usage is TRBJ2-3; perhaps TRBD2 as D (5 bases). The CDR3 contains 16 residues. In germline, CDR1 is KGHDR, CDR2 SFDVKD. CDR3 amino acids: CATSPSESPSTDTRYF. CDR3 in DNA: TGTGCCACGTCTCCCTCGGAGAGTCCTAGCACAGATACGCGGTATTTT.

Comments on this clonotype: This CDR3 is missing its conserved last phenylalanine or tryptophan, likely due to a read error. The J gene is TRBJ2-3, the V gene TRBV19; D is perhaps TRBD1 (6 bases). Germline CDR1 and CDR2: LNHDA and SQIVND (reference sequence). This CDR3 region has 16 residues. Trimming shortened V by 7 bases and J by 6 bases, and 23 bases separated the two germline ends. The CDR3 is CASTRGSGLRPDTQYL. The CDR3, as DNA: TGTGCCAGTACGAGGGGGAGCGGACTCCGGCCGGATACGCAGTATTTA.

The chain is built from TRBV29-1 and TRBJ2-7, with D possibly called TRBD1 or TRBD2 (5 bases each). V was cut by 3 bases and J by 2 bases, with 14 bases left in between. This CDR3 comprises 14 residues. Germline values: CDR1 SQVTM, CDR2 ANQGSEA. The CDR3 protein is CSVDLYGATYEQYF. CDR3 nucleotides: TGCAGCGTTGATCTTTACGGGGCGACCTACGAGCAGTACTTC.

CDR3 DNA sequence: TGTGCCAGCAGCTTGGTTTCCTGGGGCAGGGAACACTACGAGCAGTACTTC. Protein sequence: CASSLVSWGREHYEQYF. The chain links TRBV5-5 to TRBJ2-4; D might be TRBD1 (5 bases). The J call could be wrong; TRBJ2-7 is a better fit for the DNA end. The germline V gene has CDR1 SGHKS and CDR2 YYEKEE (reference sequence). The length of the CDR3 is 17 residues.

This chain links TRBV7-4 with TRBJ1-5; tentatively, D is TRBD1 (6 bases). Germline V gene data show CDR1 as SGHVT and CDR2 as SQSDAQ. CDR3 length: 12 residues. Trimming took 11 bases from V and 7 from J, leaving 15 bases between them. The CDR3 here is CARPGVGQPQHF. The CDR3 bases are TGTGCCCGCCCAGGGGTGGGGCAGCCCCAGCATTTT.

This clonotype was recorded a few times. The chain carries TRBV29-1 and TRBJ2-3; 7 bases align to TRBD2. The CDR3 has 14 residues. Unmatched junction bases numbered 11, after V lost 4 bases and J lost 7 bases. CDR1 is SQVTM and CDR2 is ANQGSEA in the germline V gene. The CDR3 bases are TGCAGCGTTGCCCAGGAAGCGGGAATCTATACGCAGTATTTT. It codes for CSVAQEAGIYTQYF.

The table lists this clonotype with a few counts. The chain carries TRBV13 and TRBJ2-5; TRBD2 might be the D (5 bases). V gave up 5 bases and J gave up 2 bases, with 15 bases separating them. The CDR3 covers 15 residues. The germline V gene has CDR1 PRHDT and CDR2 FYEKMQ (reference sequence). The DNA of the CDR3 is TGTGCCAGCAGCCCAGGACCCCGAGGGCAAGAGACCCAGTACTTC. Its protein product is CASSPGPRGQETQYF.

The V gene is TRBV6-5, the J gene TRBJ2-4; no reliable D call. The end of the DNA fits TRBJ2-5 better, so the J call may be wrong. CDR3 length equals 15 residues. Germline lookup yields CDR1 MNHEY and CDR2 SVGAGI. CDR3 amino acids: CASSYSMQIGETQYF. CDR3 DNA: TGTGCCAGCAGTTACTCGATGCAGATCGGAGAGACCCAGTACTTC.